This entry lists 9 T cell receptor beta chains sequenced from one sample in a study of OX40 agonist ivuxolimab in advanced cancers. Generated by immunoSEQ multiplex PCR, the TCRdb table keeps only in-frame clones and is missing some. The repertoire includes about 67,000 clones, around 80% of them detected once, and around 2.4% sits in the top ten. This material consisted of CD4+ or CD8+ T cells sorted from blood, taken in a trial of the OX40 agonist ivuxolimab. All receptors come from an adult with an advanced solid tumor such as melanoma, head and neck, liver or kidney cancer.

The rearrangement links TRBV9 to TRBJ1-1, with TRBD1 matching 8 bases. This CDR3 spans 13 amino acids. V shed 3 bases, J shed 11 bases, and the junction held 9 bases outside the gene matches. Germline loops: CDR1 SGDLS, CDR2 YYNGEE. CDR3 in amino acids: CASSEGQETPAFF. CDR3 DNA sequence: TGTGCCAGCAGCGAGGGACAGGAAACTCCGGCTTTCTTT. The whole variable domain, filled in from reference TRBV9 and TRBJ1-1, reads DSGVTQTPKHLITATGQRVTLRCSPRSGDLSVYWYQQSLDQGLQFLIQYYNGEERAKGNILERFSAQQFPDLHSELNLSSLELGDSALYFCASSEGQETPAFFGQGTRLTVV.

This sequence joins TRBV7-9 and TRBJ1-3; D remains unclear. This CDR3 has 14 amino acids. V lost 5 bases and J lost 0, with 8 bases in between. Germline assignment: CDR1 SEHNR and CDR2 FQNEAQ (reference sequence). CDR3 residues: CASSRGVSGNTIYF. CDR3 in DNA: TGTGCCAGCAGCCGTGGGGTCTCTGGAAACACCATATATTTT.

The genes are TRBV7-6 and TRBJ1-5; D ambiguous. Germline loops: CDR1 SGHVS, CDR2 FNYEAQ. This CDR3 has 18 amino acids. Trimming stripped 8 bases from V and 0 bases from J, with 23 bases between. The CDR3 loop is CASDAEIGDHYSNQPQHF. The CDR3 coding sequence is TGTGCCAGCGACGCGGAGATCGGTGACCATTATAGCAATCAGCCCCAGCATTTT. Drawing the rest from reference TRBV7-6 and TRBJ1-5, the complete variable domain is GAGVSQSPRYKVTKRGQDVALRCDPISGHVSLYWYRQALGQGPEFLTYFNYEAQQDKSGLPNDRFSAERPEGSISTLTIQRTEQRDSAMYRCASDAEIGDHYSNQPQHFGDGTRLSIL.

This chain connects TRBV18 to TRBJ2-3; the D is unclear. This CDR3 is 15 amino acids long. Looked up from germline, CDR1 is KGHSH and CDR2 is LQKENI. The V and J ends lost 3 bases and 4 bases respectively, with 14 bases between them. The CDR3 loop is CASSPVPFSPDTQYF. CDR3 nucleotide sequence: TGTGCCAGCTCACCGGTCCCATTTAGTCCAGATACGCAGTATTTT.

V is TRBV7-2 and J is TRBJ2-1, with 7 nucleotides matching TRBD2. J lost 1 base, V lost 7 bases, and 16 bases had no gene match. The V gene's germline CDR1 is SGHTA and CDR2 FQGNSA. This CDR3 comprises 18 residues. CDR3 amino acids: CASTARIGWDYSYNEQFF. CDR3 DNA sequence: TGTGCCAGCACTGCAAGGATAGGGTGGGACTATTCCTACAATGAGCAGTTCTTC.

The rearrangement uses TRBV10-3 and TRBJ2-1; 7 nucleotides align to TRBD1. This CDR3 is built from 15 residues. The V gene's germline CDR1 is ENHRY and CDR2 SYGVKD. The V and J ends lost 6 bases and 5 bases, in that order; junction bases with no gene match: 10. The CDR3 nucleotides are TGTGCCATCAGCGGAAATGAGGGGGCGCACAATGAGCAGTTCTTC. Translation gives CAISGNEGAHNEQFF.

This clone was counted between two and nine times. The genes are TRBV5-1 and TRBJ1-4; 11 bases line up with TRBD1. The CDR3 is made up of 15 amino acids. Losses at the gene ends were 4 bases for V and 2 bases for J; bases not matched to a gene: 1. CDR1 and CDR2 (germline): SGHRS, YFSETQ. CDR3 in DNA: TGCGCCAGCAGCAGGGACAGGGGGACTAATGAAAAACTGTTTTTT. This encodes CASSRDRGTNEKLFF.

In this sample, this clone turned up once. The chain uses TRBV11-2 and TRBJ2-5, with D possibly TRBD2 on 7 matching bases. Germline V lookup: CDR1 SGHAT, CDR2 FQNNGV. The CDR3 has 15 residues. V was cut by 5 bases and J by 5 bases, with 18 bases left in between. The CDR3 DNA follows: TGTGCCAGCAGCCCTAGAGGGGGGGGGCAGGAGACCCAGTACTTC. The encoded protein is CASSPRGGGQETQYF.

This chain uses TRBV7-2 with TRBJ2-2; 7 positions agree with TRBD1. The CDR3 spans 16 residues. Looked up from germline, CDR1 is SGHTA and CDR2 is FQGNSA. Losses at the gene ends were 3 bases for V and 4 bases for J; bases not matched to a gene: 8. The CDR3 sequence: CASSFRGTFGTGELFF. CDR3 sequence (DNA): TGTGCCAGCAGCTTCAGGGGGACGTTTGGCACCGGGGAGCTGTTTTTT.